Sequencing of this TCR beta chain was carried out in a study of blood T cell repertoires in COVID-19 (dated by TCRdb to the early 2020s). General notes on the study: The collaborator samples originated in the United States, Italy and Spain and spanned the acute and convalescent phases of COVID-19. The prospective study material was composed of cDNA or gDNA derived from T cells, B-cell-depleted T cells, or PBMCs. Deeply sampled blood TCRbeta repertoires from subjects exposed to, actively infected with, or recovered from COVID-19 were included in the dataset. The repertoires were made available in a free public database intended to serve as a resource for research on the immune response to SARS-CoV-2. The samples were drawn from the first 160 participants of the ongoing ImmuneRACE study and from some 1,300 subjects provided by 6 global collaborators. Sample metadata almost always included a de-identified subject ID, COVID-19 status, age in years and sex. Where available, HLA class I and class II types were obtained from metadata supplied by the sample provider rather than from assay-based typing.

There are a few counts of this clone. Its cognate antigen has yet to be identified. Nothing much larger sits one base from this clone, and base qualities are not available. What the study reported, not specific to this receptor: Clinical and demographic metadata were provided uncurated, with the amount varying by source and participant.

Its CDR3 holds 12 amino acids, cysteine through phenylalanine. The CDR3 DNA has 36 bases and is translated from base 1. V is clipped by 2 bases and J by 11 bases, and the sequence between their germline boundaries is 7 bases long. For CDR1 and CDR2, the germline V gene lists MRHNA and SNTAGT. The immunoSEQ Assay, a bias-controlled multiplex PCR, was used to amplify TCRbeta CDR3 regions from genomic DNA. In the paper's pipeline: The number of nucleated cells in each sample was estimated by amplification of reference gene primers within the assay. To quantify the absolute abundance of each unique TCRbeta CDR3 rearrangement, sequence reads were collapsed and filtered. For each sample, productive Simpson clonality was calculated by taking the square root of Simpson's diversity index across productive rearrangements. Sourced from immuneACCESS, this table was stored by TCRdb with only in-frame sequences that have V and J called. A share of the clones is absent; for the studies checked, an unresolved V gene accounts for under half, and the remainder has no known explanation. The DNA was the basis for D and trimming; V, J and clone size are from that table. The sample has around 200,000 clones on record, around 80% of them singletons. The leading ten clones occupy about 10% of the sample.

Collaborating institutions collected whole blood in K2EDTA tubes following their own protocols. For TCRbeta analysis, collaborators shipped samples in one of three forms: frozen whole blood, isolated PBMCs, or DNA extracted from either of those sample types. The chain couples TRBV6-4 to TRBJ1-6; the D segment cannot be called with confidence. This TCR was recovered from a woman aged 80 or older with acute or convalescent COVID-19. Sequencing input: peripheral blood. Here is the DNA: TGTGCCAGCAGTGACGGAGTTGCACCCCTCCACTTT. It codes for CASSDGVAPLHF.